This entry is about one T cell receptor delta chain. The data originate from a study of gamma-delta T cells after stem cell transplantation. TCRdb fed the RT-PCR reads into CATT to redo clone calling. The table lists thousands of delta-chain clones, roughly 24% of them singletons. This CDR3 has 18 residues. V was clipped by 4 bases and J by 11 bases; unmatched bases: 15. CDR1 TSWWSYY and CDR2 QGS come from the germline V gene. The specimen was gamma-delta T cells. The source of this sequence is a human donor. It is not recorded whose cells these are; they may come from a transplant donor. This chain connects TRDV1 to TRDJ3; 9 bases match TRDD3. CDR3 amino acids: CALGARIGDTPHPRQMFF. CDR3 nucleotides: TGTGCTCTTGGGGCCCGTATAGGGGATACGCCGCATCCCCGACAGATGTTTTTC.